The T cell receptor (beta chain) described here comes from a study of response to subunit inactivated influenza vaccine. Remarks on this clonotype: What it binds is unknown.

Study findings and constraints: It was suggested by the authors that few new T cells are recruited by each seasonal influenza vaccination.

TCRdb used MiXCR to reprocess the RT-PCR reads, holding one entry per CDR3 protein. The profile shows 650,000 to 800,000 distinct CDR3 sequences, approximately 15% of them singletons. This sample comprised PBMCs from blood, obtained about 14 days before vaccination. This TCR came from a man in his forties or fifties who received an inactivated influenza vaccine.

Here the CDR3 DNA reads TGTGCCAGCAGTGAAGATGGGACTAGCGGGAGTGTAGAGGAGACCCAGTACTTC. Protein: CASSEDGTSGSVEETQYF. The chain links TRBV6-1 to TRBJ2-5, with 14 bases matching TRBD2. The CDR3 runs to 18 residues. After removal of 1 base from V and 5 bases from J, the junction contained 9 bases not matched to a gene. The germline V gene encodes CDR1 MNHNS and CDR2 SASEGT.